A single T cell receptor (beta chain) is shown here with its context. The junction departs from germline at one end; a sequencing error may be responsible. Assay: immunoSEQ multiplex PCR; the TCRdb copy retains only in-frame clones and omits some. The data contain about 130,000 clones, 80% to 90% of them seen just once; the ten biggest clones take up around 5.8%. The data were taken from a study of T cell responses to AZD1222 COVID-19 vaccine. The germline gives CDR1 SGHTA, CDR2 FQGTGA. The CDR3 extends over 11 amino acids. Material: peripheral blood, obtained on day 0 of AZD1222 vaccination. This chain links TRBV7-3 with TRBJ2-1; D is ambiguous. This TCR came from an adult in good health. CDR3 DNA: TGTGCCGGCCTAATGGGTCCACTTGTGGTCTTC. Its protein product is CAGLMGPLVVF.